Given below is one TCR beta chain in context. The record originates from a study of T cells expressing NK-cell markers. TCRdb re-called the 5' RACE reads; one entry per CDR3 protein, DNA not given. The table for this sample gives just under 150,000 distinct CDR3 sequences. CDR3 length equals 15 residues. Germline CDR1 reads ENHRY; CDR2 reads SYGVKD. The V and J genes are TRBV10-3 and TRBJ2-5; TCRdb selects TRBD1, and the lack of DNA leaves this call unchecked. The sample taken for sequencing was blood T cells: a sorted CD56 or NKG2C T cell subset, CD4+ or CD8+ T cells, or bulk PBMC T cells (not recorded which). This clonotype was obtained from a man between 18 and 29 years old in good health. CDR3 sequence: CAISESSTGQETQYF.